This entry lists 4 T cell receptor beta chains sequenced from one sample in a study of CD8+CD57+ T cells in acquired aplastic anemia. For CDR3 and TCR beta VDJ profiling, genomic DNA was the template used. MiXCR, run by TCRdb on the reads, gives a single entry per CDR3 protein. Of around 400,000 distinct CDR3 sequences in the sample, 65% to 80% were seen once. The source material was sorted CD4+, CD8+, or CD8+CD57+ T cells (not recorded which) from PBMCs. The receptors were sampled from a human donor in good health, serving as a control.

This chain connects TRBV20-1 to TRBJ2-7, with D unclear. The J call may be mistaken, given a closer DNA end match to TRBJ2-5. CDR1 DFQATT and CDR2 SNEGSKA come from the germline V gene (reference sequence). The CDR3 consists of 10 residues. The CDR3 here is CSAKRKTQYF. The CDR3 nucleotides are TGCAGTGCTAAGCGAAAGACCCAGTACTTC.

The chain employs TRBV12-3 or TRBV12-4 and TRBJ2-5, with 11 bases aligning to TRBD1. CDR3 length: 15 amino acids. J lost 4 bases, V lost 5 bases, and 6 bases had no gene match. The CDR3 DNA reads TGTGCCAGCAGTCCCGGACAGGGGGCAGGAGAGACCCAGTACTTC. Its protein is CASSPGQGAGETQYF.

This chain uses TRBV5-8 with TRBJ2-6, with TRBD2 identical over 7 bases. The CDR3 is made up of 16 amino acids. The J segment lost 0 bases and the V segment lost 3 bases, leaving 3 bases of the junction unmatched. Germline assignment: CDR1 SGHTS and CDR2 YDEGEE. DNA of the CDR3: TGTGCCAGCAGCTCAGCTAGCGGCTCTGGGGCCAACGTCCTGACTTTC. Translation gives CASSSASGSGANVLTF.

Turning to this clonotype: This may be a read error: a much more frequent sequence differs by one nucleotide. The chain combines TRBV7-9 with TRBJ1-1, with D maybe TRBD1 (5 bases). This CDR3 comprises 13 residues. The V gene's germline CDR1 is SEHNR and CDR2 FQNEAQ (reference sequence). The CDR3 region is CASSFQGGAETFF. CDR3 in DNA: TGTGCCAGCAGCTTTCAGGGTGGCGCTGAAACTTTCTTT.